This T cell receptor (beta chain) was identified during a study of human T cells and chemical hapten exposure. TCRdb re-analysed the RACE reads in MiXCR, keeping a single row per CDR3 protein. The data hold tens of thousands of distinct CDR3 sequences, with around 6.7% observed a single time. Described time point: patch test 2, 6 weeks after DPC sensitization. Described treatment: therapeutic diphenylcyclopropenone sensitization with weekly scalp DPC. Sample donors consisted of patients with alopecia, aged 18 to 70 years, who were suitable for DPC. The trim removed 5 bases at V and 2 bases at J, leaving 5 bases unmatched. The CDR3 loop spans 16 amino acids. Germline CDR1 is MNHEY and CDR2 is SVGAGI. This clonotype was detected ten times or more.

Specimen: whole blood, collected in connection with sensitization to the hapten diphenylcyclopropenone (DPC). The gene calls are TRBV6-5 and TRBJ2-2, with 10 positions matching TRBD1. This receptor was obtained from a woman in her twenties or thirties with alopecia areata. Some clones in this sample may be carry-over from other donors' samples. The CDR3 here is CASSRGTGVNTGELFF. The CDR3 nucleotides read TGTGCCAGCAGTAGGGGGACAGGGGTTAACACCGGGGAGCTGTTTTTT.